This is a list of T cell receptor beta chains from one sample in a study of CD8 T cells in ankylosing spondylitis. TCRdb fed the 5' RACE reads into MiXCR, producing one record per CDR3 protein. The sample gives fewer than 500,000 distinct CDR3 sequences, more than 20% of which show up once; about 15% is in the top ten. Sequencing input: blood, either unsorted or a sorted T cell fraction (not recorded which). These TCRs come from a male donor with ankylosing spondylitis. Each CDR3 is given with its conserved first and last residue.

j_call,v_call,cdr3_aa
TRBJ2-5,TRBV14,CASSQAGVGETQYF
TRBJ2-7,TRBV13,CASSLGGALTYEQYF
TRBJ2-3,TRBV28,CASRLSLATSPTDTQYF
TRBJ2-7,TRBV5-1,CASSFGTNVYEQYF
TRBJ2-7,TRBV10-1,CASSESTLAENYEQYF
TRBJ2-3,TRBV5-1,CASSLAGRFADTQYF
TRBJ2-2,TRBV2,CASSQRQTVTGELFF
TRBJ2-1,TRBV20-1,CSARITGEVNEQFF
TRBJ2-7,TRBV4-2,CASSQLAGGPRAYEQYF
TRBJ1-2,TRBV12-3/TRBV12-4,CASSTRPNYGYTF
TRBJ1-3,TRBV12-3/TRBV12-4,CASSLVSSDSLSGNTIYF
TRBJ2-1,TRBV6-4,CASSDSPSGRLEQFF
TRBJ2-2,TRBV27,CASSLRTSGGSGELFF
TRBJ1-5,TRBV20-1,CSARTGGGNQPQHF
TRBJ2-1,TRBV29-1,CSVQKGRYNEQFF
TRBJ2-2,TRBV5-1,CASRPDRGVNTGELFF
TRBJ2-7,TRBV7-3,CASSLTGGNDEQYF
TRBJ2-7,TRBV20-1,CSASEGSRTGYEQYF
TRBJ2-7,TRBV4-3,CASSQDDRDFYEQYF